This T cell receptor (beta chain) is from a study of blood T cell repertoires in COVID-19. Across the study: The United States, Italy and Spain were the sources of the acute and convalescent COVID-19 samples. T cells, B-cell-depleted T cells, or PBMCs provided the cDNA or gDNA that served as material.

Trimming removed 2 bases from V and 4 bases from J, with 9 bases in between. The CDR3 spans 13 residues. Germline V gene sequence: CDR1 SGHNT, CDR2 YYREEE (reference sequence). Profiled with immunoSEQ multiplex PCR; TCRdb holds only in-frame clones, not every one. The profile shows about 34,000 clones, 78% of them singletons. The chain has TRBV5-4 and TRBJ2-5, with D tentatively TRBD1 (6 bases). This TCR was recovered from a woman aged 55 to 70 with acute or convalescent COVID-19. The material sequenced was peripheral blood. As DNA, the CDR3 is TGTGCCAGCAGCTTTGCAGGGGCAGAGACCCAGTACTTC. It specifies CASSFAGAETQYF. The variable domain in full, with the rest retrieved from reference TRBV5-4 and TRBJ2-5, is ETGVTQSPTHLIKTRGQQVTLRCSSQSGHNTVSWYQQALGQGPQFIFQYYREEENGRGNFPPRFSGLQFPNYSSELNVNALELDDSALYLCASSFAGAETQYFGPGTRLLVL.